One sample yielded the 28 T cell receptor beta chains listed below, sequenced in a study of blood T cell repertoires in COVID-19. Method: immunoSEQ multiplex PCR; TCRdb's copy keeps in-frame clones and lacks some. The sample records roughly 100,000 clones, around 87% being singletons. Sequenced sample: peripheral blood. The receptors originated from a man in his fifties or sixties with active or convalescent COVID-19.

The V gene is TRBV7-9, the J gene TRBJ1-2; D call uncertain. The CDR3 runs to 14 residues. Germline V gene sequence: CDR1 SEHNR, CDR2 FQNEAQ (reference sequence). V was cut by 1 base and J by 3 bases, with 9 bases left in between. CDR3 nucleotide sequence: TGTGCCAGCAGCTTAGGAGGGTCTGACTATGGCTACACCTTC. It is translated as CASSLGGSDYGYTF.

CDR3 DNA sequence: TGTGCCAGCAGCTTTTTAGGGGGAGTTGGCACAGATACGCAGTATTTT. Translation: CASSFLGGVGTDTQYF. The chain has TRBV7-2 and TRBJ2-3; maybe TRBD1 (6 bases). CDR3 size: 16 residues. Germline values: CDR1 SGHTA, CDR2 FQGNSA. With 3 bases removed from V and 1 base from J, the gap between germline ends came to 14 bases.

This chain uses TRBV6-1 with TRBJ2-7; 7 nucleotides align to TRBD1. Germline V lookup: CDR1 MNHNS, CDR2 SASEGT. The CDR3 spans 14 residues. With V trimmed by 1 base and J by 1 base, 1 base remained unmatched. In nucleotides, the CDR3 is TGTGCCAGCAGTGAAGACAGGGGTTCCTACGAGCAGTACTTC. It yields the protein CASSEDRGSYEQYF.

The chain joins TRBV19 to TRBJ1-2; a possible D gene is TRBD1 (6 bases). The CDR3 extends over 11 amino acids. Germline lookup yields CDR1 LNHDA and CDR2 SQIVND (reference sequence). Trimming shortened V by 8 bases and J by 5 bases, and 9 bases separated the two germline ends. This CDR3 reads CASGQLYGYTF. DNA of the CDR3: TGTGCCAGTGGACAGCTTTATGGCTACACCTTC.

The chain combines TRBV6-1 with TRBJ2-1; TRBD2 agrees at 8 bases. Trimming took 4 bases from V and 6 from J; bases not matched to a gene: 11. Germline V CDR1 and CDR2: MNHNS, SASEGT. This CDR3 contains 16 residues. CDR3 sequence reads: CASSVRGGGGFNEQFF. The DNA for the CDR3 is TGTGCCAGCAGTGTTCGAGGAGGCGGGGGGTTCAATGAGCAGTTCTTC.

The chain recombines TRBV5-1 with TRBJ1-2; 8 nucleotides agree with TRBD1. V was pared by 0 bases and J by 7 bases, with 5 bases of the junction left unmatched. The CDR3 consists of 14 residues. The germline V gene encodes CDR1 SGHRS and CDR2 YFSETQ. The CDR3 DNA sequence: TGCGCCAGCAGCTTGGGACAGGGGACCGCTGGCTACACCTTC. This sequence encodes CASSLGQGTAGYTF.

J is TRBJ1-6 and V is TRBV28; maybe TRBD1 (6 bases). The V and J ends lost 4 bases and 3 bases respectively, with 10 bases between them. The CDR3 runs 15 residues. Germline CDR1 and CDR2: MDHEN and SYDVKM. The CDR3 region is CASSSQGHYNSPLHF. CDR3 in DNA: TGTGCCAGCAGTTCACAGGGCCACTATAATTCACCCCTCCACTTT. The variable domain in full, with the rest retrieved from reference TRBV28 and TRBJ1-6, is DVKVTQSSRYLVKRTGEKVFLECVQDMDHENMFWYRQDPGLGLRLIYFSYDVKMKEKGDIPEGYSVSREKKERFSLILESASTNQTSMYLCASSSQGHYNSPLHFGNGTRLTVT.

The chain recombines TRBV7-9 with TRBJ2-7; 8 nucleotides align to TRBD1. Trimming took 4 bases from V and 2 from J; bases not matched to a gene: 10. Germline V gives CDR1 SEHNR, CDR2 FQNEAQ (reference sequence). There are 16 residues in the CDR3. The CDR3 is CASSSKPDRGPYEQYF. CDR3 in DNA: TGTGCCAGCAGCTCCAAACCAGACAGGGGCCCCTACGAGCAGTACTTC.

J is TRBJ1-1 and V is TRBV19; 8 bases are a match to TRBD1. The germline V gene has CDR1 LNHDA and CDR2 SQIVND (reference sequence). J lost 3 bases, V lost 7 bases, and 7 bases had no gene match. This CDR3 region has 14 residues. CDR3 region: CASTQTGDYTEAFF. In nucleotides, the CDR3 is TGTGCCAGTACTCAGACAGGGGACTACACTGAAGCTTTCTTT.

V is TRBV7-2 and J is TRBJ2-1; TRBD1 is a possible D gene (6 bases). Trimming left V 5 bases short and J 0 bases short, with 11 bases between. Germline V gives CDR1 SGHTA, CDR2 FQGNSA. This CDR3 has 15 residues. The CDR3 sequence is CASSRDMSSYNEQFF. The CDR3 region has the DNA TGTGCCAGCAGCAGGGACATGAGCTCCTACAATGAGCAGTTCTTC.

V and J are TRBV28 and TRBJ2-3; the D gene is possibly TRBD2 (5 bases). V lost 1 base and J 2 bases, leaving 10 bases between the germline ends. This CDR3 spans 15 amino acids. CDR1 MDHEN and CDR2 SYDVKM come from the germline V gene. CDR3 nucleotides: TGTGCCAGCAGTTTATCGGACGGGGTCACAGATACGCAGTATTTT. Its translation: CASSLSDGVTDTQYF.

The J gene is TRBJ1-2, the V gene TRBV28; tentatively, D is TRBD1 (5 bases). Trimming shortened V by 4 bases and J by 4 bases, and 16 bases separated the two germline ends. Per the germline V gene, CDR1 is MDHEN and CDR2 is SYDVKM. This CDR3 is built from 15 residues. The CDR3 DNA follows: TGTGCCAGCAGTTCCCCGGCAGGGCTCCTCTATGGCTACACCTTC. Translated, it gives CASSSPAGLLYGYTF.

The chain has TRBV6-6 and TRBJ1-2, with TRBD1 matching over 7 bases. V lost 6 bases and J lost 7; bases outside the gene matches: 14. This CDR3 is 15 amino acids long. Germline-derived CDR1 and CDR2 are MNHNY and SVGAGI (reference sequence). CDR3 loop: CASRELQGPRTGYTF. The CDR3 coding sequence is TGTGCCAGCAGGGAACTACAGGGGCCCCGGACTGGCTACACCTTC.

This clone showed up just once. The rearrangement links TRBV25-1 to TRBJ2-7, with D perhaps matching TRBD1 (5 bases). The CDR3 is made up of 13 amino acids. V was pared by 6 bases and J by 1 base, with 10 bases between. Per the germline V gene, CDR1 is MGHDK and CDR2 is SYGVNS. The CDR3 DNA reads TGTGCCAGCAGCGTTGGACATTCCTACGAGCAGTACTTC. Amino acids: CASSVGHSYEQYF.

CDR3 in DNA: TGTGCCAGTAGTACCTCGGACAGGGAGGGCGGCTACACCTTC. Its protein is CASSTSDREGGYTF. V is TRBV19 and J is TRBJ1-2, with 8 bases lining up with TRBD1. The trim removed 4 bases at V and 8 bases at J, leaving 9 bases unmatched. Germline assignment: CDR1 LNHDA and CDR2 SQIVND (reference sequence). The CDR3 is 14 amino acids.

The rearrangement links TRBV4-2 to TRBJ2-1; 11 nucleotides line up with TRBD2. J gave up 2 bases and V 1 base, and 10 bases lay outside the gene matches. The CDR3 runs 19 residues. Germline assignment: CDR1 LGHNA and CDR2 YNFKEQ. CDR3 in DNA: TGTGCCAGCAGCCAAGCGGCTAGCGGGGGGATCCAGCCCTACAATGAGCAGTTCTTC. It specifies CASSQAASGGIQPYNEQFF.

V usage is TRBV5-8 and J usage is TRBJ2-1, with TRBD2 identical over 9 bases. From germline, CDR1 is SGHTS and CDR2 YDEGEE. The CDR3 extends over 13 amino acids. V shed 2 bases and J 9 bases; nucleotides not matched to a gene: 3. The CDR3 DNA reads TGTGCCAGCAGCTTTATTAGCGGGGGTGAGCAGTTCTTC. This translates into CASSFISGGEQFF.

This clone came up once. The chain carries TRBV7-9 and TRBJ1-1, with D hard to call. V shed 3 bases and J shed 1 base, with 6 bases lying between them. The CDR3 extends over 13 amino acids. The germline gives CDR1 SEHNR, CDR2 FQNEAQ (reference sequence). The CDR3 is CASSFGENTEAFF. The CDR3 DNA reads TGTGCCAGCAGCTTCGGGGAGAACACTGAAGCTTTCTTT.

The V call is TRBV7-9, the J call TRBJ2-7; D remains unclear. Germline CDR1 and CDR2: SEHNR and FQNEAQ (reference sequence). Trimming removed 1 base at V and 3 bases at J, with 7 bases between. The CDR3 has 13 amino acids. The CDR3 sequence is CASSLGGLYEQYF. The CDR3 bases are TGTGCCAGCAGCTTAGGAGGCCTCTACGAGCAGTACTTC.

This chain joins TRBV3-1 (or the pseudogene TRBV3-2) and TRBJ2-3, with 9 positions matching TRBD1. In germline, CDR1 is LGHDT, CDR2 YNNKEL (reference sequence). The CDR3 spans 17 residues. Losses at the gene ends were 3 bases for V and 2 bases for J; bases not matched to a gene: 9. The CDR3 sequence: CASSQGVQGAFTDTQYF. The CDR3 DNA follows: TGTGCCAGCAGCCAGGGCGTACAGGGGGCTTTCACAGATACGCAGTATTTT.

The J gene is TRBJ1-2, the V gene TRBV7-8; D is unclear. CDR1 SGHVS and CDR2 FQNEAQ come from the germline V gene. The CDR3 is 16 amino acids. V shed 4 bases and J shed 4 bases, with 19 bases lying between them. CDR3 sequence: CASSSTDGEFVYGYTF. The DNA for the CDR3 is TGTGCCAGCAGCTCTACGGACGGGGAATTTGTCTATGGCTACACCTTC.

The chain combines TRBV24-1 with TRBJ2-3, with 8 nucleotides matching TRBD2. V dropped 9 bases and J dropped 5; count of bases not matched to a gene: 0. Germline CDR1 is KGHDR and CDR2 is SFDVKD. The CDR3 extends over 11 amino acids. For the CDR3, the DNA is TGTGCCACCGCGGGGGGAGATACGCAGTATTTT. Encoded protein: CATAGGDTQYF.

This chain uses TRBV10-3 with TRBJ2-3; tentatively, D is TRBD2 (7 bases). The germline CDR1 and CDR2 sequences are ENHRY and SYGVKD. Trimming cost V 11 bases and J 6 bases, with 18 bases left between them. This CDR3 region has 13 residues. CDR3 sequence: CACTPAGADTQYF. The CDR3 DNA reads TGTGCCTGCACCCCCGCGGGGGCTGATACGCAGTATTTT.

J is TRBJ2-3 and V is TRBV19, with D hard to call. Germline values: CDR1 LNHDA, CDR2 SQIVND (reference sequence). Between the trimmed V and J ends, which lost 0 bases and 5 bases, there was a span of 9 bases. The CDR3 is 14 residues long. This CDR3 reads CASSIEGVGDTQYF. CDR3 sequence (DNA): TGTGCCAGTAGTATAGAAGGAGTTGGAGATACGCAGTATTTT.

J is TRBJ2-3 and V is TRBV5-4; 7 bases are a match to TRBD1. The trim removed 4 bases at V and 2 bases at J, leaving 7 bases unmatched. The CDR3 contains 15 residues. Germline V CDR1 and CDR2: SGHNT, YYREEE (reference sequence). CDR3 nucleotide sequence: TGTGCCAGCAGCCTTAACACAGGGGACACAGATACGCAGTATTTT. Translated: CASSLNTGDTDTQYF.

The V and J genes are TRBV20-1 and TRBJ1-2; D ambiguous. CDR1 and CDR2 from the germline V gene are DFQATT and SNEGSKA (reference sequence). The CDR3 contains 11 residues. Trimming took 5 bases from V and 1 from J, leaving 5 bases between them. The CDR3 loop reads CSADFNYGYTF. The CDR3 DNA reads as TGCAGTGCTGACTTTAACTATGGCTACACCTTC.

In regard to this clone: The same CDR3 also results from other DNA sequences found in this sample. This sequence joins TRBV2 and TRBJ1-5, with 7 bases lining up with TRBD1. This CDR3 spans 14 amino acids. V trimming: 6 bases; J trimming: 2 bases; junction bases outside the gene matches: 4. Germline V gives CDR1 SNHLY, CDR2 FYNNEI. The CDR3: CASSGTGGNQPQHF. CDR3 in DNA: TGTGCCAGCAGCGGAACAGGGGGCAATCAGCCCCAGCATTTT.

Only one count was recorded for this clone. This chain joins TRBV5-1 and TRBJ1-3; no clear D. This CDR3 has 15 amino acids. Germline CDR1 SGHRS, CDR2 YFSETQ. Deletions cut 0 bases from V and 2 bases from J, with 9 bases between. The CDR3 sequence: CASSLAGPPGNTIYF. The DNA for the CDR3 is TGCGCCAGCAGCTTGGCTGGGCCCCCTGGAAACACCATATATTTT.